The source of this T cell receptor beta chain is a study of cytomegalovirus exposure and HLA in healthy donors. With V trimmed by 5 bases and J by 3 bases, 5 bases remained unmatched. CDR1 is SGHTA, CDR2 FQGNSA, per germline. This CDR3 has 14 residues. This PCR relied on a set of 60 Vbeta primers and 13 Jbeta primers. Clones were sequenced by immunoSEQ multiplex PCR, and TCRdb holds only the in-frame ones, with some missing. The listing records some 130,000 clones. This chain links TRBV7-2 with TRBJ2-5; 8 bases are shared with TRBD1. This receptor was taken from a woman aged 40 to 50 in good health and CMV-seronegative. The sample was PBMCs. The CDR3 loop reads CASSPGTGEETQYF. CDR3 DNA: TGTGCCAGCAGCCCCGGGACAGGCGAAGAGACCCAGTACTTC.